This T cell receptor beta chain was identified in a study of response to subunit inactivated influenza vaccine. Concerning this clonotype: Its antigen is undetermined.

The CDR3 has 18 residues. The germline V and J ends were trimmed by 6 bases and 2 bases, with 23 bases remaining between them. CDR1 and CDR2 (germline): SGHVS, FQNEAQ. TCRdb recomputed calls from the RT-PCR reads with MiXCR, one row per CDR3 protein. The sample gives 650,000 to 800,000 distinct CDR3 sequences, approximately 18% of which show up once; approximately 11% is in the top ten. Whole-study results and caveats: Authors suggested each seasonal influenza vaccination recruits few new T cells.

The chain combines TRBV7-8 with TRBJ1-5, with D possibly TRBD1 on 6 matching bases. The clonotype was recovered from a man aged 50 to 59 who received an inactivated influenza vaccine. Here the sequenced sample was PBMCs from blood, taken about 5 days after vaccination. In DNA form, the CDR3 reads TGTGCCAGCAGTCTTACCTCTTTTACAGGGACGGGCAATCAGCCCCAGCATTTT. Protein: CASSLTSFTGTGNQPQHF.